This T cell receptor beta chain was sequenced in a study of T-cell reconstitution after alpha-beta-depleted transplantation in children (dated by TCRdb to between 2015 and 2016). In terms of the full investigation: T-cell immune reconstitution after TCRalphabeta/CD19-depleted allogeneic hematopoietic cell transplantation in children was quantitatively tracked in the study by means of TCR repertoire profiling.

To prepare the library, PCR was applied. The data were produced on an Illumina HiSeq 2500. TCR library preparation used molecular barcoding, with unique molecular identifiers applied to normalize quantification of the TCRbeta repertoire. In-frame beta chains were kept once TCRdb had trimmed the public reads at Q25 with fastp and called clones with MiXCR. Rows with one shared CDR3 protein collapse into an entry with the most common genes and DNA. Within this sample are about 240,000 distinct CDR3 sequences, with roughly 24% of them counted one time only. The ten biggest clones cover about 2.8% of the sample. What the work shows at the level of the full study, not this receptor alone: In some patients, the high TCRbeta diversity seen at day 60 was put down to recipient T cells and intrathymic progenitors that had survived conditioning. Over the following months the frequencies of hyperexpanded clones went down, and after one year T-cell counts and TCRbeta diversity were mostly credited to newly produced T cells. The apparently early recovery of alphabetaT-cell counts about two months after transplant reportedly depended on only several hundred rapidly expanded clones that came from non-depleted graft cells.

What this sample's treatment or condition label stands for: allogeneic hematopoietic cell transplantation with graft depleted of TCRalphabeta T cells and CD19 B cells. The children who served as transplant recipients had been given grafts of TCRalphabeta/CD19-depleted allogeneic hematopoietic cells. Taken from cysteine to phenylalanine, the CDR3 has 15 residues. Left in the record is the CDR3 DNA by itself, 45 bases read in frame from the first base. Relative to germline, V is missing 7 bases and J is missing 9 bases, with 11 bases of the junction outside any gene match. The germline V gene gives CDR1 as MNHEY and CDR2 as SVGEGT. About this clonotype itself: The specificity of this receptor is unknown. Nothing much larger sits one base from this clone, and base qualities are not available.

Recombination connected TRBV6-2 or TRBV6-3 to TRBJ2-1; 11 bases in between match TRBD2. The TCR was taken from a girl between 2 and 10 years old with Fanconi anemia, due to receive a stem cell transplant. Sequenced here: PBMCs, sampled before TCRalphabeta/CD19-depleted stem cell transplant. The nucleotides are TGTGCCAGCACTCCCTTAGCGGGAGGGTTGGGTGAGCAGTTCTTC. Its product reads: CASTPLAGGLGEQFF.